The clone carrying this T cell receptor (beta chain) was picked up one time. The antigen is undetermined. This record comes from a study of cytomegalovirus exposure and HLA in healthy donors. Study-wide context: Previous work identified 117 million unique TCR beta sequences from around 200 million T cells. Overall study results and limits: More clonal expansion characterized HLA-associated TCR beta chains than equally common others in a later analysis.

Germline V gene data show CDR1 as MGHRA and CDR2 as YSYEKL. V lost 0 bases and J lost 5, with 9 bases in between. This CDR3 has 14 amino acids. The PCR ran on 60 Vbeta and 13 Jbeta primers. Here immunoSEQ multiplex PCR was the method, and the copy in TCRdb shows in-frame clones only, minus some. The table shows approximately 220,000 clones, with more than 60% occurring only once. The chain couples TRBV4-1 to TRBJ2-3; a weak D match, TRBD1 (6 bases). This TCR came from a girl between 2 and 10 years old in good health and CMV-seronegative. The sequencing sample was made of PBMCs. The CDR3 DNA follows: TGCGCCAGCAGCCAAGAACCGACAGGAGATACGCAGTATTTT. Protein sequence: CASSQEPTGDTQYF.